This TCR beta chain was identified during a study of metastatic and nonmetastatic thyroid tumors. About the research overall: Malignant and benign thyroid patients had repertoires compared in peripheral blood and tumor or nodule tissue. Study-level findings and limits: Significantly higher TCR beta diversity was reportedly seen in malignant thyroid tumors than benign nodules, in blood and tumor.

Details on this clone: The antigen remains unidentified.

In the authors' methods: Across clinicopathological groups, CDR3 differences served as the basis for building a distant-metastasis classifier for papillary thyroid cancer. TCRdb reanalyzed the PCR reads with MiXCR. TCRdb's processing, not the study's, gives the V and J calls here. The sample lists fewer than 35,000 clones; about 22% were seen once. Patients were all untreated before their thyroid surgery. Germline CDR1 is DFQATT and CDR2 is SNEGSKA (reference sequence). This CDR3 is built from 12 residues. V was pared by 5 bases and J by 3 bases, with 10 bases between. The gene calls are TRBV20-1 and TRBJ1-2; possibly TRBD1 for D (5 bases). Sequencing used blood. This receptor was obtained from a female donor with papillary thyroid cancer or a benign thyroid nodule (not recorded which). Some clones in this sample may be carry-over from other donors' samples. For the CDR3, the DNA is TGCAGTGCTTTTGGGACCTACTATGGCTACACCTTC. Its translation: CSAFGTYYGYTF.